A single sample is the source of the 26 T cell receptor beta chains below, sequenced in a study of blood T cells in healthy people across ages. Next came a second PCR, run for about 6 to 12 cycles, which used a sample-barcoded 5' primer along with a J-beta primer mix. TCRdb re-called the 5' RACE reads with MiXCR, one entry per CDR3 protein. The sample shows hundreds of thousands of distinct CDR3 sequences, roughly 50% of them seen only once. Input material: blood. The origin of the receptors is a woman aged 55-70 years in good health.

The chain combines TRBV5-7 with TRBJ2-3, with D possibly being TRBD1 (5 bases). TRBV5-7 is known as an ORF, though its function is uncertain. The germline V and J ends were trimmed by 4 bases and 4 bases, with 16 bases remaining between them. The CDR3 sequence is 15 residues long. The CDR3: CASSPARVPPDTQYF. In DNA, the CDR3 is TGTGCCAGCAGCCCAGCCAGGGTTCCTCCAGATACGCAGTATTTT.

The CDR3 spells CASSQDSLRRLAGRGANEQFF. In nucleotides, the CDR3 is TGTGCCAGCAGCCAAGATAGCCTCCGGCGACTAGCGGGCAGAGGGGCCAATGAGCAGTTCTTC. The chain employs TRBV3-1 and TRBJ2-1, with 10 bases aligning to TRBD2. Per germline, CDR1 LGHDT and CDR2 YNNKEL (reference sequence). The CDR3 loop spans 21 amino acids. Trimming removed 0 bases from V and 6 bases from J; junction bases left unmatched: 20.

This clonotype was counted once. A read error may be the cause here, since a much bigger clone is one base away. The chain carries TRBV13 and TRBJ1-1; a weak D match, TRBD1 (5 bases). Germline V lookup: CDR1 PRHDT, CDR2 FYEKMQ (reference sequence). This CDR3 is built from 16 residues. CDR3 sequence (DNA): TGTGCCGGCAGCTGGGGCTTAGCAGAGAGTAACACTGAAGCTTTCTTT. Amino acid sequence: CAGSWGLAESNTEAFF.

V gene TRBV27 combines with J gene TRBJ2-1; 13 nucleotides agree with TRBD2. The CDR3 totals 18 residues. Germline-derived CDR1 and CDR2 are MNHEY and SMNVEV (reference sequence). The junction had 12 bases not matched to a gene; V was cut back by 3 bases and J by 7 bases. The CDR3 protein is CASSLVPGLAGSGNEQFF. The CDR3 region has the DNA TGTGCCAGCAGTTTGGTTCCGGGACTAGCGGGAAGCGGGAATGAGCAGTTCTTC.

V and J are TRBV2 and TRBJ2-1, with D tentatively TRBD1 (5 bases). V lost 4 bases and J 9 bases, leaving 13 bases between the germline ends. CDR1 and CDR2 (germline): SNHLY, FYNNEI. The CDR3 spans 13 residues. The DNA of the CDR3 is TGTGCCAGCAGTGTATCAGGGTCTGGTGAGCAGTTCTTC. It translates to CASSVSGSGEQFF.

This chain uses TRBV28 with TRBJ1-2; D remains unclear. This CDR3 contains 15 residues. Germline assignment: CDR1 MDHEN and CDR2 SYDVKM. V lost 0 bases and J lost 2, with 10 bases in between. The CDR3 nucleotides are TGTGCCAGCAGTTTATGGGCGGAGGGAAACTATGGCTACACCTTC. Its translation: CASSLWAEGNYGYTF.

This clonotype has only a few counts. V and J are TRBV5-1 and TRBJ1-2; a possible D gene is TRBD1 (5 bases). V lost 3 bases and J 8 bases, leaving 14 bases between the germline ends. The CDR3 totals 13 residues. Germline assignment: CDR1 SGHRS and CDR2 YFSETQ. CDR3 nucleotide sequence: TGCGCCAGCAGCTCAGAGGGGAACGGGGGCTACACCTTC. Translated, it gives CASSSEGNGGYTF.

The chain couples TRBV28 to TRBJ1-2; D call uncertain. The CDR3 has 16 amino acids. Germline loops: CDR1 MDHEN, CDR2 SYDVKM. Trimming cost V 5 bases and J 4 bases, with 20 bases left between them. The CDR3 nucleotides are TGTGCCAGCAGTCCCCCCGGTAGAAAAAAGGGCTATGGCTACACCTTC. Encoded protein: CASSPPGRKKGYGYTF.

This chain uses TRBV4-2 with TRBJ2-5; unclear D gene. The CDR3 is 17 residues long. V was clipped by 1 base and J by 2 bases, with 17 bases between them. CDR1 is LGHNA, CDR2 YNFKEQ, per germline. As DNA, the CDR3 is TGTGCCAGCAGCCAAGGGCACGCGAGGACGTCTCAAGAGACCCAGTACTTC. Translation gives CASSQGHARTSQETQYF.

V is TRBV7-3 and J is TRBJ2-1, with 10 bases lining up with TRBD2. J lost 8 bases, V lost 0 bases, and 7 bases had no gene match. Germline V gene sequence: CDR1 SGHTA, CDR2 FQGTGA. CDR3 length: 16 amino acids. The CDR3, as DNA: TGTGCCAGCAGCTTAACGGCGGCTAGCGGGAGTCATGAGCAGTTCTTC. Encoded protein: CASSLTAASGSHEQFF.

The CDR3 DNA sequence: TGTGCCAGCAGCCCGCCCGCTAGCGGGTACGAGCAGTACTTC. Its protein is CASSPPASGYEQYF. This chain uses TRBV6-6 with TRBJ2-7; 8 bases are a match to TRBD2. Per germline, CDR1 MNHNY and CDR2 SVGAGI (reference sequence). The junction had 8 bases not matched to a gene; V was cut back by 6 bases and J by 4 bases. This CDR3 is 14 amino acids long.

The chain links TRBV7-2 to TRBJ2-7; D is uncertain. This CDR3 contains 14 residues. Germline CDR1 and CDR2: SGHTA and FQGNSA. V lost 3 bases, J lost 7 bases, and 16 bases lay in between. In nucleotides, the CDR3 is TGTGCCAGCAGCTTGGGAAGGGAAAGCAATGAGCAGTACTTC. Its protein product is CASSLGRESNEQYF.

This chain links TRBV6-2 or TRBV6-3 with TRBJ2-7, with D possibly being TRBD1 (6 bases). Looked up from germline, CDR1 is MNHEY and CDR2 is SVGEGT. This CDR3 has 14 amino acids. The germline V and J ends were trimmed by 2 bases and 7 bases, with 15 bases remaining between them. CDR3 nucleotides: TGTGCCAGCAGTTACGGACAGTTCTACAATGAGCAGTACTTC. Its translation: CASSYGQFYNEQYF.

The sample holds one count of this clonotype. The chain has TRBV7-8 and TRBJ1-1, with D perhaps matching TRBD1 (5 bases). In germline, CDR1 is SGHVS, CDR2 FQNEAQ. This CDR3 is 15 amino acids long. Between the trimmed V and J ends, which lost 0 bases and 11 bases, there was a span of 19 bases. The CDR3 coding sequence is TGTGCCAGCAGCTTAGCATTCCGCCAGGGAATGAGCGCTTTCTTT. Protein product: CASSLAFRQGMSAFF.

The V gene is TRBV4-1, the J gene TRBJ2-5; 8 nucleotides align to TRBD2. With 3 bases clipped from V and 2 bases from J, the junction kept 5 bases outside the gene matches. The CDR3 length is 15 residues. CDR1 is MGHRA, CDR2 YSYEKL, per germline. DNA of the CDR3: TGCGCCAGCAGCCAGACTAGCGCGAAACAAGAGACCCAGTACTTC. This encodes CASSQTSAKQETQYF.

CDR3 residues: CASSYLTGLRYTDTQYF. The CDR3 DNA sequence: TGTGCCAGCAGTTACCTTACGGGCCTCCGCTACACAGATACGCAGTATTTT. The rearrangement uses TRBV6-2 or TRBV6-3 and TRBJ2-3, with unresolved D. V was cut by 2 bases and J by 2 bases, with 17 bases left in between. This CDR3 region has 17 residues. Germline V CDR1 and CDR2: MNHEY, SVGEGT.

In this sample, this clonotype turned up once. The J gene is TRBJ2-3, the V gene TRBV29-1; 8 bases match TRBD2. This CDR3 region has 14 residues. V trimming: 5 bases; J trimming: 0 bases; junction bases outside the gene matches: 4. Germline values: CDR1 SQVTM, CDR2 ANQGSEA. CDR3 DNA sequence: TGCAGCGTTAAAGCGGGGGTGAGCACAGATACGCAGTATTTT. This translates into CSVKAGVSTDTQYF.

The J gene is TRBJ2-5, the V gene TRBV14; 8 bases fit TRBD2. Germline V gene sequence: CDR1 SGHDN, CDR2 FVKESK. The CDR3 contains 16 residues. With V trimmed by 1 base and J by 5 bases, 9 bases remained unmatched. CDR3 in DNA: TGTGCCAGCAGCCAAGCCCCCGGGAGGGGTCGGGAGACCCAGTACTTC. This encodes CASSQAPGRGRETQYF.

V usage is TRBV5-1 and J usage is TRBJ2-3; 8 bases are a match to TRBD2. CDR1 and CDR2 (germline): SGHRS, YFSETQ. This CDR3 has 14 amino acids. J gave up 1 base and V 9 bases, and 7 bases lay outside the gene matches. The CDR3 region is CATRAGVGTDTQYF. CDR3 in DNA: TGCGCCACCCGAGCGGGGGTGGGCACAGATACGCAGTATTTT.

The V call is TRBV27, the J call TRBJ1-6; D perhaps matches TRBD1 (5 bases). Germline CDR1 is MNHEY and CDR2 is SMNVEV (reference sequence). CDR3 length: 14 amino acids. Trimming took off 3 bases at V and 10 bases at J, with 13 bases between the two ends. For the CDR3, the DNA is TGTGCCAGCAGTTTCGGGCAGCGGGGGTCACCCCTCCACTTT. The encoded protein is CASSFGQRGSPLHF.

The CDR3 sequence is CASSPRTENVNRYNEQFF. Here the CDR3 DNA reads TGTGCCAGCAGTCCTCGGACAGAAAACGTTAACAGGTACAATGAGCAGTTCTTC. This sequence joins TRBV12-3 or TRBV12-4 and TRBJ2-1; a possible D gene is TRBD1 (6 bases). V lost 5 bases to trimming and J lost 4 bases, with 24 bases between them. The CDR3 totals 18 residues.

V usage is TRBV15 and J usage is TRBJ2-4; TRBD2 matches 11 bases. The DNA end is a closer match to TRBJ2-7, so the J assignment may be wrong. CDR3 length: 17 amino acids. Germline CDR1 LNHNV, CDR2 YYDKDF (reference sequence). The DNA of the CDR3 is TGTGCCACCAGCAACTTTCCCACTAGCGGGAGAGGTTACGAGCAGTACTTC. Its protein is CATSNFPTSGRGYEQYF.

There are many counts of this clonotype. This chain connects TRBV20-1 to TRBJ2-7; D is undetermined. CDR3 length: 14 residues. CDR1 and CDR2 (germline): DFQATT, SNEGSKA (reference sequence). The V and J ends lost 3 bases and 3 bases respectively, with 15 bases between them. The CDR3, as DNA: TGCAGTGCTAGGGTATTAAACAACCTCTACGAGCAGTACTTC. This translates into CSARVLNNLYEQYF.

This clonotype was seen more than once but under ten times. This chain joins TRBV28 and TRBJ2-5; D not resolved. CDR3 length equals 14 residues. Germline V gene lookup returns CDR1 MDHEN and CDR2 SYDVKM. Trimming left V 2 bases short and J 4 bases short, with 11 bases between. CDR3 DNA sequence: TGTGCCAGCAGTTTAGTTTGGGGTGGAGAGACCCAGTACTTC. It specifies CASSLVWGGETQYF.

V and J are TRBV30 and TRBJ2-7, with TRBD2 matching 10 bases. V shed 4 bases and J 6 bases; nucleotides not matched to a gene: 6. This CDR3 region has 13 residues. Germline CDR1 reads GTSNPN; CDR2 reads SVGIG (reference sequence). In DNA, the CDR3 is TGTGCCTGGAAGCTCCTAGCGGGAGTCGAGCAGTACTTC. This gives the protein CAWKLLAGVEQYF.

To note about this clonotype: Without the conserved terminal phenylalanine or tryptophan, this CDR3 likely stems from a read error. This sequence joins TRBV20-1 and TRBJ1-5; no definite D call. This CDR3 has 12 residues. Germline values: CDR1 DFQATT, CDR2 SNEGSKA (reference sequence). The V gene lost 6 bases and the J gene lost 3 bases, with 9 bases spanning the gap. This CDR3 is CSAAFYNQPQHY. The CDR3 nucleotides read TGCAGTGCGGCATTCTACAATCAGCCCCAGCATTAT.